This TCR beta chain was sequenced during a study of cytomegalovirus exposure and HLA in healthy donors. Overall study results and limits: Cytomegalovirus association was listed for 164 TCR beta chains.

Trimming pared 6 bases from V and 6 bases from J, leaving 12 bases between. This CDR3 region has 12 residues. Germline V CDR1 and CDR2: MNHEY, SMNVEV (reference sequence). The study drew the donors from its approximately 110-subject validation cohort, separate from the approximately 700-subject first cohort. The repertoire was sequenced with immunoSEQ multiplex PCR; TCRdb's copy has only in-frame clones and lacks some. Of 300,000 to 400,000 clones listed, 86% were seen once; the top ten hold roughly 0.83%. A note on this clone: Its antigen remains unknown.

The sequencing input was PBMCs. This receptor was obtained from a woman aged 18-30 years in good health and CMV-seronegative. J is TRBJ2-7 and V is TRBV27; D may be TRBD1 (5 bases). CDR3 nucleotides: TGTGCCAGCAGGACAGTGGCAAGCGAGCAGTACTTC. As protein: CASRTVASEQYF.